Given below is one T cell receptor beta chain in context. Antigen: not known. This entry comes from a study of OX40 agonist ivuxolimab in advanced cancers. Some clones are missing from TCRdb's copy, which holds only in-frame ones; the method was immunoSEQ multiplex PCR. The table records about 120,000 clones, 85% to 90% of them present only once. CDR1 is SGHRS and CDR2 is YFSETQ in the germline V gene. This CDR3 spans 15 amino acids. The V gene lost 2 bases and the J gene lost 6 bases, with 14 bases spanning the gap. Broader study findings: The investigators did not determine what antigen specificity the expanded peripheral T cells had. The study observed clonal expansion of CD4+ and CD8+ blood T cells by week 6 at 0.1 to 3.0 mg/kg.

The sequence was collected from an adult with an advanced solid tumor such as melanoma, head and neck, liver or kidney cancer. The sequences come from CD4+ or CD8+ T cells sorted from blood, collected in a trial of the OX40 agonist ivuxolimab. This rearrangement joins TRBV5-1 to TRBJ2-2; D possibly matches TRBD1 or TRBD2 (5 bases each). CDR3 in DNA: TGCGCCAGCAGCTTTATCGGGGACGGCGCCGGGGAGCTGTTTTTT. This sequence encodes CASSFIGDGAGELFF.